These T cell receptor beta chains were read from a single sample in a study of shared clonotypes between healthy human individuals. The repertoire was sequenced with immunoSEQ multiplex PCR; TCRdb's copy has only in-frame clones and lacks some. The sample lists roughly 1,600,000 clones; approximately 98.5% were seen once. The sample taken for sequencing was naive CD4+ T cells sorted from blood. All receptors come from a young man in good health. Both conserved end residues are part of each CDR3. Fields, in order: D gene, V gene, J gene, clone size, CDR3 DNA, CDR3 protein. The D gene is left open where the match is weak. Clone size is not always given. Where it is, it says once, few, many or a class for expanded clones.

D: -
V: TRBV9
J: TRBJ1-4
size: -
DNA: TGTGCCAGCAGCCGGGGGCTTGTTGAAAAACTGTTTTTT
CDR3: CASSRGLVEKLFF

D: TRBD2
V: TRBV12-5
J: TRBJ2-2
size: -
DNA: TGTGCTAGTGGTTTGATAGCGGGTGTGGTCGCCGGGGAGCTGTTTTTT
CDR3: CASGLIAGVVAGELFF

D: TRBD2
V: TRBV5-5
J: TRBJ2-1
size: once
DNA: TGTGCCAGCAGCTTGATCCTAGCGGGGGCAAATGAGCAGTTCTTC
CDR3: CASSLILAGANEQFF

D: -
V: TRBV7-9
J: TRBJ2-1
size: -
DNA: TGTGCCAGCAGCTTAGCAAATGAGCAGTTCTTC
CDR3: CASSLANEQFF

D: -
V: TRBV5-1
J: TRBJ2-7
size: -
DNA: TGCGCCAGCAGCTTGGATCTGGCTGCCTACGAGCAGTACTTC
CDR3: CASSLDLAAYEQYF

D: -
V: TRBV19
J: TRBJ1-5
size: -
DNA: TGTGCCAGTAGTATCTCCGGCAGGATCAATCAGCCCCAGCATTTT
CDR3: CASSISGRINQPQHF

D: -
V: TRBV5-1
J: TRBJ1-5
size: -
DNA: TGCGCCAGCAGCCGCCTTAGCAATCAGCCCCAGCATTTT
CDR3: CASSRLSNQPQHF

D: -
V: TRBV5-6
J: TRBJ2-7
size: -
DNA: TGTGCCAGCAGCTTGGCAGGGGTCCCCTACGAGCAGTACTTC
CDR3: CASSLAGVPYEQYF

D: TRBD2
V: TRBV28
J: TRBJ2-3
size: -
DNA: TGTGCCAGCGCTAGCGGGAGGTTAGTTACAGATACGCAGTATTTT
CDR3: CASASGRLVTDTQYF

D: TRBD2
V: TRBV19
J: TRBJ2-2
size: -
DNA: TGTGCCAGTAGTAGGACTAGCGGGAGCGGTACCGGGGAGCTGTTTTTT
CDR3: CASSRTSGSGTGELFF

D: -
V: TRBV5-1
J: TRBJ1-2
size: -
DNA: TGCGCCAGCAGCTTGGACAATCCTAACTATGGCTACACCTTC
CDR3: CASSLDNPNYGYTF

D: -
V: TRBV4-3
J: TRBJ2-7
size: -
DNA: TGCGCCAGCAGCCGGGGATACGAGCAGTACTTC
CDR3: CASSRGYEQYF

D: TRBD1
V: TRBV29-1
J: TRBJ2-1
size: -
DNA: TGCAGCGGGGGACAGGACTCCTACAATGAGCAGTTCTTC
CDR3: CSGGQDSYNEQFF

D: -
V: TRBV12-2
J: TRBJ1-1
size: -
DNA: TGTGCAAGTCGCTTAGGGGCCGGGACAGGGGGTTTTGGAGCTTTCTTT
CDR3: CASRLGAGTGGFGAFF

D: -
V: TRBV6-5
J: TRBJ2-7
size: -
DNA: TGTGCCAGCAGTCGCCAAACCGCCTACGAGCAGTACTTC
CDR3: CASSRQTAYEQYF

D: TRBD1
V: TRBV19
J: TRBJ1-4
size: -
DNA: TGTGCCAGTAGAGAGACAGGGGGAAGGGAAAAACTGTTTTTT
CDR3: CASRETGGREKLFF

D: TRBD2
V: TRBV7-2
J: TRBJ2-7
size: -
DNA: TGTGCCAGCAGCCTGGGACTAGTTACCGAGCAGTACTTC
CDR3: CASSLGLVTEQYF

D: -
V: TRBV10-1
J: TRBJ2-2
size: -
DNA: TGCGCCAGCAGTGTTCGGGCGAACACCGGGGAGCTGTTTTTT
CDR3: CASSVRANTGELFF

D: -
V: TRBV15
J: TRBJ2-7
size: -
DNA: TGTGCCACCAGCACGTTTGGCGGGGCGAAAGAGGAGCAGTACTTC
CDR3: CATSTFGGAKEEQYF

D: -
V: TRBV7-9
J: TRBJ1-2
size: -
DNA: TGTGCCAGCAGTTCGACCGGGACTGATTATGGCTACACCTTC
CDR3: CASSSTGTDYGYTF

D: TRBD1
V: TRBV27
J: TRBJ2-1
size: -
DNA: TGTGCCAGCAGTTTAGTGGACAGGGGCCCGTACAATGAGCAGTTCTTC
CDR3: CASSLVDRGPYNEQFF

D: -
V: TRBV5-1
J: TRBJ1-5
size: -
DNA: TGCGCCAGCAGCCGTGGGGGAGATAGCAATCAGCCCCAGCATTTT
CDR3: CASSRGGDSNQPQHF

D: -
V: TRBV4-3
J: TRBJ2-2
size: -
DNA: TGCGCCAGCAGTCCGACAGGGAGGGGCACCGGGGAGCTGTTTTTT
CDR3: CASSPTGRGTGELFF

D: -
V: TRBV5-1
J: TRBJ2-3
size: -
DNA: TGCGCCAGCAGCCCGTCGGGCCAAACCACAGATACGCAGTATTTT
CDR3: CASSPSGQTTDTQYF

D: -
V: TRBV15
J: TRBJ2-1
size: -
DNA: TGTGCCACCAGCAGAGGGCCGCGCTCCTACAATGAGCAGTTCTTC
CDR3: CATSRGPRSYNEQFF

D: -
V: TRBV18
J: TRBJ2-5
size: -
DNA: TGTGCCAGCTCACCACTCCCATCTCAAGAGACCCAGTACTTC
CDR3: CASSPLPSQETQYF

D: -
V: TRBV5-1
J: TRBJ1-2
size: -
DNA: TGCGCCAGCAGTCCCTCGGGACACTTGAGCTATGGCTACACCTTC
CDR3: CASSPSGHLSYGYTF

D: -
V: TRBV7-2
J: TRBJ2-7
size: -
DNA: TGTGCCAGCAGCTTACTAGGTTACGAGCAGTACTTC
CDR3: CASSLLGYEQYF

D: -
V: TRBV25-1
J: TRBJ2-5
size: -
DNA: TGTGCCAGCAGTGAACAACTAAGTAGCGCGGGACTGGAGACCCAGTACTTC
CDR3: CASSEQLSSAGLETQYF

D: TRBD2
V: TRBV7-9
J: TRBJ2-1
size: once
DNA: TGTGCCAGCAGCTTGACGGGGGGAGGGCGACGGAATGAGCAGTTCTTC
CDR3: CASSLTGGGRRNEQFF

D: -
V: TRBV5-1
J: TRBJ2-5
size: -
DNA: TGCGCCAGCAGCTTGGTCCAGGGCAGCCAAGAGACCCAGTACTTC
CDR3: CASSLVQGSQETQYF

D: -
V: TRBV11-2
J: TRBJ2-1
size: -
DNA: TGTGCCAGCAGCTTAGATCATAGGTCCAATGAGCAGTTCTTC
CDR3: CASSLDHRSNEQFF

D: -
V: TRBV28
J: TRBJ2-5
size: -
DNA: TGTGCCAGCAGTGGACAGAGAGGTACAGAGACCCAGTACTTC
CDR3: CASSGQRGTETQYF

D: -
V: TRBV25-1
J: TRBJ1-4
size: -
DNA: TGTGCCAGCAGTGATGTAACAGTACATAATGAAAAACTGTTTTTT
CDR3: CASSDVTVHNEKLFF

D: -
V: TRBV5-1
J: TRBJ2-1
size: -
DNA: TGCGCCAGCAGCTTGGCCGGGACCCTAGAAGTTGGTGAGCAGTTCTTC
CDR3: CASSLAGTLEVGEQFF

D: TRBD1
V: TRBV10-3
J: TRBJ1-1
size: -
DNA: TGTGCCATCAGCCCTTTGGACAGGGTGTCTACTGAAGCTTTCTTT
CDR3: CAISPLDRVSTEAFF

D: TRBD2
V: TRBV19
J: TRBJ2-3
size: -
DNA: TGTGCCAGCGGGACTAGCGGGACAATAGATACGCAGTATTTT
CDR3: CASGTSGTIDTQYF

D: TRBD1
V: TRBV11-2
J: TRBJ1-2
size: -
DNA: TGTGCCAGCAGTAGGGGGCGGTTTAACTATGGCTACACCTTC
CDR3: CASSRGRFNYGYTF

D: TRBD1
V: TRBV28
J: TRBJ2-5
size: -
DNA: TGTGCCAGCAGAGGACAGGAGACTCAAGAGACCCAGTACTTC
CDR3: CASRGQETQETQYF

D: -
V: TRBV9
J: TRBJ2-2
size: -
DNA: TGTGCCAGCAGCGTAGTAGATCTGGGGATGGCCGGGGAGCTGTTTTTT
CDR3: CASSVVDLGMAGELFF

D: -
V: TRBV5-4
J: TRBJ2-1
size: -
DNA: TGTGCCAGCAGCCAGGTTAGCTACAATGAGCAGTTCTTC
CDR3: CASSQVSYNEQFF

D: -
V: TRBV9
J: TRBJ1-4
size: -
DNA: TGTGCCAGCAGCGTAGGGGTTCCAGGTGCAGCTAATGAAAAACTGTTTTTT
CDR3: CASSVGVPGAANEKLFF

D: -
V: TRBV5-4
J: TRBJ2-7
size: -
DNA: TGTGCCAGCAGCTTGGCCGCCGGCTACGAGCAGTACTTC
CDR3: CASSLAAGYEQYF

D: -
V: TRBV19
J: TRBJ2-1
size: -
DNA: TGTGCCAGTCACCTATGGGATGAGCAGTTCTTC
CDR3: CASHLWDEQFF

D: -
V: TRBV5-1
J: TRBJ1-3
size: -
DNA: TGCGCCAGCAGGGGGACATCTGGAAACACCATATATTTT
CDR3: CASRGTSGNTIYF

D: TRBD2
V: TRBV9
J: TRBJ2-3
size: -
DNA: TGTGCCAGCAGCGTCAGCGGGAGGTCAGATACGCAGTATTTT
CDR3: CASSVSGRSDTQYF

D: -
V: TRBV28
J: TRBJ2-7
size: -
DNA: TGTGCCAGCACTACCGGAGAGGGACGGACCTACGAGCAGTACTTC
CDR3: CASTTGEGRTYEQYF

D: -
V: TRBV5-8
J: TRBJ1-1
size: -
DNA: TGTGCCAGCAGCTCAGGGGTTGTGTCGGCTTTCTTT
CDR3: CASSSGVVSAFF

D: TRBD1
V: TRBV11-2
J: TRBJ1-2
size: -
DNA: TGTGCCAGCAGCTTCAGGGGGCGGGATGGCTACACCTTC
CDR3: CASSFRGRDGYTF

D: -
V: TRBV6-5
J: TRBJ2-7
size: -
DNA: TGTGCCAGCAGTCTTGCCGGGGGAACCTTGGGGGAGCAGTACTTC
CDR3: CASSLAGGTLGEQYF

D: -
V: TRBV5-1
J: TRBJ1-5
size: -
DNA: TGCGCCAGCAGCTTCGACCCGGATCAGCCCCAGCATTTT
CDR3: CASSFDPDQPQHF

D: TRBD1
V: TRBV5-4
J: TRBJ2-7
size: -
DNA: TGTGCCAGCAGCTTGACAGGGGGCACCTACGAGCAGTACTTC
CDR3: CASSLTGGTYEQYF

D: TRBD1
V: TRBV27
J: TRBJ1-3
size: -
DNA: TGTGCCAGCAGTTCGGGACAGGGAAACACCATATATTTT
CDR3: CASSSGQGNTIYF

D: TRBD1
V: TRBV5-1
J: TRBJ2-2
size: -
DNA: TGCGCCAGCAGCTTGGGACAGGGCTCGAACACCGGGGAGCTGTTTTTT
CDR3: CASSLGQGSNTGELFF

D: -
V: TRBV19
J: TRBJ2-5
size: -
DNA: TGTGCCAGTAGTATCGGCCCGAGGGAGGCCCAGTACTTC
CDR3: CASSIGPREAQYF

D: TRBD2
V: TRBV5-1
J: TRBJ2-5
size: -
DNA: TGCGCCAGCAGCTTAAGCGGGACTCAAGAGACCCAGTACTTC
CDR3: CASSLSGTQETQYF

D: -
V: TRBV19
J: TRBJ1-1
size: -
DNA: TGTGCCAGTAGTGAGGGACAAAGGAACACTGAAGCTTTCTTT
CDR3: CASSEGQRNTEAFF